The rows below give T cell receptor beta chains drawn from one sample of a study of T cells in Graves' hyperthyroidism and ophthalmopathy. TCRdb reprocessed the multiplex PCR reads via MiXCR and lists one record per CDR3 protein. The sample lists about 640,000 distinct CDR3 sequences; less than 25% were seen once. Sequenced: blood. The source is a man aged 25-40 years with Graves' ophthalmopathy. CDR3s include the opening cysteine and the closing phenylalanine or tryptophan. A D gene is named only where the DNA matches it firmly. Some rows mark clone size as missing; the rest say once, few, many or name a class of expanded clone.

TRBV3-1	NA	TRBJ2-7	14	many	CASSQAPRSYEQYF	TGTGCCAGCAGCCAAGCGCCAAGATCCTACGAGCAGTACTTC
TRBV3-1	TRBD2	TRBJ2-7	15	many	CASSPGLAGASEQYF	TGTGCCAGCAGCCCCGGACTAGCGGGAGCGAGCGAGCAGTACTTC
TRBV19	TRBD1	TRBJ1-2	16	NA	CASSYPGQGANYGYTF	TGTGCCAGTAGCTACCCCGGACAGGGGGCCAACTATGGCTACACCTTC
TRBV20-1	NA	TRBJ2-7	13	few	CSARLSDFYEQYF	TGCAGTGCTAGACTTAGCGACTTCTACGAGCAGTACTTC
TRBV6-1	NA	TRBJ2-7	12	NA	CASSGDGYEQYF	TGTGCCAGCAGTGGAGACGGATACGAGCAGTACTTC
TRBV6-1	NA	TRBJ2-2	12	NA	CASRTPQGELFF	TGTGCCAGCAGGACCCCGCAAGGGGAGCTGTTTTTT
TRBV6-5	TRBD1	TRBJ2-7	14	once	CASSYGTGANEQYF	TGTGCCAGCAGTTACGGGACAGGGGCCAACGAGCAGTACTTC
TRBV27	TRBD1	TRBJ1-2	14	few	CASSRGGAGYGYTF	TGTGCCAGCAGCCGAGGGGGCGCTGGTTATGGCTACACCTTC
TRBV7-9	NA	TRBJ1-2	16	few	CASSELKWGGDYGYTF	TGTGCCAGCAGCGAACTTAAATGGGGCGGAGACTATGGCTACACCTTC
TRBV7-9	NA	TRBJ2-3	16	NA	CASSPPFPIRGDTQYF	TGTGCCAGCAGCCCCCCCTTTCCGATTAGAGGGGATACGCAGTATTTT
TRBV2	TRBD2	TRBJ2-1	15	few	CASATSGSSYNEQFF	TGTGCCAGCGCTACTAGCGGGAGTAGCTACAATGAGCAGTTCTTC
TRBV27	NA	TRBJ1-1	13	many	CASSSMGSREAFF	TGTGCCAGCAGTTCCATGGGTAGTCGTGAAGCTTTCTTT
TRBV7-8	TRBD2	TRBJ2-7	18	many	CASSRWPGLAGVADEQYF	TGTGCCAGCAGTCGTTGGCCGGGACTAGCGGGAGTTGCAGACGAGCAGTACTTC
TRBV7-2	NA	TRBJ2-1	11	NA	CASSHRDEQFF	TGTGCCAGCAGTCACAGGGATGAGCAGTTCTTC
TRBV28	TRBD2	TRBJ2-1	14	few	CASSLSGNVNEQFF	TGTGCCAGCAGTTTAAGCGGGAACGTCAATGAGCAGTTCTTC
TRBV20-1	NA	TRBJ2-7	14	few	CSATPFDASYEQYF	TGCAGTGCCACCCCCTTTGACGCCTCCTACGAGCAGTACTTC
TRBV5-6	NA	TRBJ2-1	13	NA	CASSLGGTGEQFF	TGTGCCAGCAGCTTGGGAGGTACAGGGGAGCAGTTCTTC
TRBV14	NA	TRBJ2-7	13	once	CASSQDQGDEQYF	TGTGCCAGCAGCCAAGATCAGGGAGACGAGCAGTACTTC
TRBV9	NA	TRBJ2-1	12	once	CASSREEREQFF	TGTGCCAGCAGCAGAGAAGAGCGGGAGCAGTTCTTC
TRBV28	TRBD2	TRBJ2-2	15	many	CASSSGLQLAGELFF	TGTGCCAGCAGCTCGGGACTACAATTAGCCGGGGAGCTGTTTTTT
TRBV30	TRBD1	TRBJ1-5	17	many	CAWSWTGDKWSNQPQHF	TGTGCCTGGAGTTGGACAGGGGATAAGTGGAGCAATCAGCCCCAGCATTTT
TRBV20-1	NA	TRBJ2-1	15	few	CSAPGAGLGGSEQFF	TGCAGTGCCCCGGGGGCGGGACTAGGGGGCTCTGAGCAGTTCTTC
TRBV5-1	TRBD2	TRBJ2-1	17	many	CASSFFILAGGNNEQFF	TGCGCCAGCAGCTTCTTCATACTAGCGGGAGGAAACAATGAGCAGTTCTTC
TRBV5-1	TRBD2	TRBJ2-5	13	few	CASKREGPETQYF	TGCGCCAGCAAGCGGGAGGGCCCAGAGACCCAGTACTTC
TRBV7-9	NA	TRBJ2-5	19	many	CASSPGEPKKQGVPRTQYF	TGTGCCAGCAGCCCCGGCGAACCGAAAAAACAGGGAGTCCCTAGGACCCAGTACTTC
TRBV28	NA	TRBJ2-5	13	NA	CASSLTEHETQYF	TGTGCCAGCAGTTTAACAGAACATGAGACCCAGTACTTC